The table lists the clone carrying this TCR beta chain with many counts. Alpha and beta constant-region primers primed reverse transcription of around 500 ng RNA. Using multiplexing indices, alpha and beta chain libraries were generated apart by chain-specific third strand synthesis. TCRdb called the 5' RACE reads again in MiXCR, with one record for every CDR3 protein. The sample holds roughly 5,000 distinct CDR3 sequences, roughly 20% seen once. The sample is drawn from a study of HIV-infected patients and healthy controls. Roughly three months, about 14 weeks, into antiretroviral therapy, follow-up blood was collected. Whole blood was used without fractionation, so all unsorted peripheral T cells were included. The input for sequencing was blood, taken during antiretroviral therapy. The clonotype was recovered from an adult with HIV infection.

CDR3 sequence reads: CSGRGAYTGELFF. Written as DNA, the CDR3 is TGCAGCGGGCGGGGGGCGTACACCGGGGAGCTGTTTTTT. V usage is TRBV20-1 and J usage is TRBJ2-2; 8 bases are a match to TRBD2. This CDR3 is 13 amino acids long. Germline V CDR1 and CDR2: DFQATT, SNEGSKA (reference sequence).